The 9 T cell receptor beta chains reported below all come from one sample, sequenced in a study of control samples from healthy donors and cancer patients. Clones were sequenced by immunoSEQ multiplex PCR, and TCRdb holds only the in-frame ones, with some missing. The sample yields about 140,000 clones, about 85% seen once. The source material was blood. All receptors derive from a woman in her 30s in good health.

The chain combines TRBV3-1 (or the pseudogene TRBV3-2) with TRBJ2-7, with 11 bases matching TRBD2. This CDR3 has 15 residues. Germline trimming cut 3 bases from V and 6 bases from J; bases unmatched to any gene: 7. Germline CDR1 and CDR2: LGHDT and YNNKEL (reference sequence). This chain's CDR3 is CASSHVASGRSEQYF. Written as DNA, the CDR3 is TGTGCCAGCAGCCACGTGGCTAGCGGGAGGAGCGAGCAGTACTTC.

This clone was picked up a small number of times. The genes are TRBV25-1 and TRBJ2-1, with 7 bases fitting TRBD1. Looked up from germline, CDR1 is MGHDK and CDR2 is SYGVNS. The CDR3 loop spans 17 amino acids. The J segment lost 4 bases and the V segment lost 6 bases, leaving 15 bases of the junction unmatched. CDR3 DNA: TGTGCCAGCAGCGCTAACAAAGGGGGCGGGCGGTACAATGAGCAGTTCTTC. Encoded protein: CASSANKGGGRYNEQFF.

The rearrangement joins TRBV5-6 to TRBJ2-5, with 11 nucleotides matching TRBD2. The CDR3 extends over 16 amino acids. CDR1 is SGHDT and CDR2 is YYEEEE in the germline V gene. The junction had 7 bases not matched to a gene; V was cut back by 1 base and J by 5 bases. The CDR3 reads CASSLFNSGRVETQYF. CDR3 coding DNA: TGTGCCAGCAGCTTGTTTAATAGCGGGAGGGTGGAGACCCAGTACTTC.

This clone has just one count. The chain recombines TRBV2 with TRBJ1-1; perhaps TRBD1 as D (5 bases). The CDR3 runs 11 residues. Germline V gene lookup returns CDR1 SNHLY and CDR2 FYNNEI. V was cut by 6 bases and J by 10 bases, with 12 bases left in between. The CDR3 sequence is CASSRDGGAFF. The CDR3 DNA reads TGTGCCAGCAGCAGGGATGGTGGAGCTTTCTTT.

J is TRBJ1-1 and V is TRBV19; D not certain. This CDR3 region has 15 residues. The germline V gene has CDR1 LNHDA and CDR2 SQIVND (reference sequence). V was shortened by 5 bases and J by 1 base, with 14 bases between the two germline ends. The CDR3 DNA sequence: TGTGCCAGTAGTTTGCGCGGGCAAGAGAACACTGAAGCTTTCTTT. This gives the protein CASSLRGQENTEAFF.

The V and J genes are TRBV7-2 and TRBJ2-7; possible D gene TRBD1, 6 bases. Germline CDR1 reads SGHTA; CDR2 reads FQGNSA. V was pared by 5 bases and J by 3 bases, with 17 bases between. The CDR3 length is 15 residues. The CDR3 bases are TGTGCCAGCAGCAAACAGGGCGGGTTGGACTACGAGCAGTACTTC. The encoded protein is CASSKQGGLDYEQYF.

The chain is built from TRBV5-6 and TRBJ1-1; D uncertain. The CDR3 loop spans 15 amino acids. Germline-derived CDR1 and CDR2 are SGHDT and YYEEEE. The V gene lost 0 bases and the J gene lost 5 bases, with 14 bases spanning the gap. The CDR3 here is CASSLGEGRGTEAFF. The CDR3 nucleotides read TGTGCCAGCAGCTTGGGGGAAGGGAGAGGGACTGAAGCTTTCTTT. Supplemented by reference TRBV5-6 and TRBJ1-1, the full variable domain reads DAGVTQSPTHLIKTRGQQVTLRCSPKSGHDTVSWYQQALGQGPQFIFQYYEEEERQRGNFPDRFSGHQFPNYSSELNVNALLLGDSALYLCASSLGEGRGTEAFFGQGTRLTVV.

The genes are TRBV3-1 (or the pseudogene TRBV3-2) and TRBJ2-7; D ambiguous. Trimming shortened V by 6 bases and J by 1 base, and 22 bases separated the two germline ends. Germline V lookup: CDR1 LGHDT, CDR2 YNNKEL (reference sequence). The length of the CDR3 is 17 residues. For the CDR3, the DNA is TGTGCCAGCAGTTGGCGGACCTCAGGTTCCACTTCCTACGAGCAGTACTTC. This gives the protein CASSWRTSGSTSYEQYF.

This chain joins TRBV24-1 and TRBJ2-7; 9 nucleotides agree with TRBD2. The CDR3 length is 15 residues. Germline CDR1 KGHDR, CDR2 SFDVKD. V shed 3 bases, J shed 2 bases, and the junction held 4 bases outside the gene matches. The CDR3 spells CATSDSGRKTYEQYF. The CDR3 DNA reads TGTGCCACCAGTGATAGCGGGAGGAAGACCTACGAGCAGTACTTC.